This TCR beta chain was captured by sequencing in a study of human T cells and chemical hapten exposure. Looking at the study overall: Patients, predominantly female, presented with alopecia areata, totalis or universalis.

This CDR3 has 17 residues. The V end lost 8 bases, the J end lost 0 bases, and 22 bases lay between the germline ends. Time point described: patch test 3, about 24 weeks after DPC sensitization. Treatment: therapeutic diphenylcyclopropenone sensitization with weekly scalp DPC. Points on this clonotype: What it binds is not known.

Whole-study results and caveats: DPC sensitization left the count of TCRs above 1 in 1000 unchanged. The study found that PT1 expanded TCR counts correlated positively with patch test score.

The library labeled individual cDNA molecules by adding unique molecular identifiers to them. TCRdb itself ran the RACE reads through MiXCR, one entry per CDR3 protein. This table has roughly 90,000 distinct CDR3 sequences, approximately 11% appearing once. The material sequenced was whole blood, taken in connection with sensitization to the hapten diphenylcyclopropenone (DPC). The sequence was collected from a young woman with alopecia areata. Some clones in this sample may be carry-over from other donors' samples. J is TRBJ1-1 and V is TRBV12-3 or TRBV12-4; the D is unclear. CDR3 nucleotide sequence: TGTGCCAGCCGACCCCCTAGTGGGTGGTACATGAACACTGAAGCTTTCTTT. It yields the protein CASRPPSGWYMNTEAFF.